This T cell receptor beta chain was profiled in a study of Ad26.COV2.S vaccination and SARS-CoV-2 variants (TCRdb year 2021). About the full investigation: Donors in the vaccine arm were drawn from COV1001, a multicentre, randomized, double-blind, placebo-controlled phase I-IIa trial testing Ad26.COV2.S in healthy adults. Participants in the trial were split at random into five groups of five each, receiving low-dose or high-dose Ad26.COV2.S once or twice, or else placebo on both occasions. Ad26.COV2.S was given intramuscularly at 5x10^10 or 1x10^11 viral particles, as a single shot or as two shots 56 days apart. Investigators remained blinded to trial group allocation during experiments and outcome assessment. TCRbeta repertoire sequencing served as the tool for gauging how specific and how broad the SARS-CoV-2-reactive T cell receptors were following Ad26.COV2.S vaccination. A total of 32 samples were included in the TCR-sequenced set, comprising 19 Ad26.COV2.S vaccine recipients, 5 placebo recipients and 8 SARS-CoV-2 convalescent individuals. Overall study results and their limits: Vaccine and placebo recipients had similar non-spike TCR breadth, a finding consistent with the vaccine containing only spike. The authors noted that total T cell responses may have been underestimated by the TCR breadth and depth analyses. Compared with placebo recipients, Ad26.COV2.S recipients showed higher spike-specific TCR breadth (P = 0.0014). After vaccination, substantial breadth of spike-specific CD8+ and CD4+ T cell responses was reported. The study lacked the statistical power to compare responses across vaccine doses or regimens.

The immunoSEQ Assay was the method used to sequence TCRbeta CDR3 regions. After extraction, genomic DNA underwent amplification by bias-controlled multiplex PCR, followed by high-throughput sequencing. The original pipeline was this. To quantify the absolute abundance of every unique TCRbeta CDR3 region, sequences were collapsed and filtered. T cell fraction was estimated by normalizing TCRbeta template counts to usable DNA, with usable DNA measured through amplification of reference genes found in all nucleated cells. Repertoire TCRs were annotated as SARS-CoV-2-specific by exact matching of V gene, CDR3 amino acid sequence and J gene to a known reactive TCR set. The reference SARS-CoV-2 TCR set was obtained from MIRA and was filtered for enrichment in COVID-19-positive ImmuneCODE repertoires, whereby public or cross-reactive TCRs were removed. Using the MIRA antigens, annotated TCRs were further analysed by specific ORF or by position within an ORF. Depth was the summed frequency of annotated unique rearrangements, while breadth was defined as annotated unique rearrangements over total unique productive rearrangements. TCR breadth was compared between groups using two-sided Wilcoxon rank-sum tests. In TCRdb, the immuneACCESS table is reduced to in-frame sequences with V and J assigned. These tables do not hold every clone; where another copy was compared, an unresolved V gene accounts for under half, and the others remain unexplained. From that table come the V and J calls and clone size; the DNA was used to work out D and trimming. The sample table shows 400,000 to 450,000 clones, and around 92% are seen once. The ten largest clones represent around 1.8% of the sample.

Worth noting for this clone: Its antigen target is currently unknown. Base qualities are not provided; no much larger clone lies one nucleotide away.

Taken from cysteine to phenylalanine, the CDR3 has 16 residues. The retained sequence is limited to the CDR3, 48 bases, with the frame set at the first base. As encoded in the germline V gene, CDR1 is MNHEY while CDR2 is SVGEGT. V is shortened by 1 base, J by 0 bases, and the region joining them spans 10 bases. Explained via the paper, the treatment or condition label denotes: roughly 20 received Ad26.COV2.S at low or high dose, single or two shots; about 5 received placebo; per-sample allocation not given. Repertoires of vaccine and placebo recipients were sequenced from samples collected on day 63 after the first injection. Between 29 July and 7 August 2020, Cohort 1b enrolled 25 adults aged 18-55 years at one site in Boston, USA. Ad26.COV2.S was a replication-incompetent adenovirus type 26 vector that expressed a prefusion-stabilized SARS-CoV-2 spike protein derived from the original Wuhan strain.

This sample comprised peripheral blood, obtained in a trial of Ad26.COV2.S vaccine versus placebo. The chain couples TRBV6-2 or TRBV6-3 to TRBJ1-5; the D gene is not confidently resolved. The receptor comes from a person aged 18-65 years who received the Ad26.COV2.S COVID-19 vaccine or a placebo. The DNA sequence follows: TGTGCCAGCAGTTACTTTTTGCTAGATAGCAATCAGCCCCAGCATTTT. Translation gives CASSYFLLDSNQPQHF.